The present T cell receptor beta chain was sequenced within a study of blood T cell repertoires in COVID-19. Overall study context: Spain, Italy and the United States supplied samples that represented acute and convalescent COVID-19. Sources were T cells, B-cell-depleted T cells, or PBMCs; the material itself was cDNA or gDNA.

As originally analysed: Reference gene primers were amplified, and this amplification served to estimate nucleated cell counts. Data came from immunoSEQ multiplex PCR; TCRdb stores just in-frame clones and leaves some out. The V and J calls and clone size are taken from that table; D and trimming were inferred from the DNA. This sample yields 35,000 to 50,000 clones, of which more than 75% are seen a single time; about 27% belongs to the top ten. The CDR3 covers 12 residues. The germline V and J ends were trimmed by 7 bases and 7 bases, with 13 bases remaining between them. Germline V lookup: CDR1 SQVTM, CDR2 ANQGSEA.

This TCR came from a man older than 75 with acute or convalescent COVID-19. The chain has TRBV29-1 and TRBJ1-4; the D gene is possibly TRBD1 (6 bases). Sample: peripheral blood. The CDR3: CSARTASEKLFF. In DNA, the CDR3 is TGCAGCGCTCGGACAGCCAGTGAAAAACTGTTTTTT.